A selection of T cell receptor beta chains follows, all from one sample in a study of blood T cells in healthy people across ages. From the 5' RACE reads, TCRdb called clonotypes with MiXCR, one entry per CDR3 protein. The table records fewer than 900,000 distinct CDR3 sequences, roughly 43% of them present only once. Sequencing used blood. These receptors were collected from a woman aged 55-70 years in good health. Each CDR3 is given with its conserved first and last residue. D genes are given only for firm matches. Where a row states a size, it is once, few, many or the class of an expanded clone; other rows omit it.

NA	TRBV27	TRBD2	TRBJ2-3	CASSALAGQATDTQYF	TGTGCCAGCAGTGCGCTAGCGGGGCAAGCCACAGATACGCAGTATTTT
few	TRBV5-8	NA	TRBJ2-5	CASSLEGSKETQYF	TGTGCCAGCAGCTTGGAGGGCAGCAAAGAGACCCAGTACTTC
NA	TRBV6-1	TRBD2	TRBJ2-3	CASSDQPAGAGTDTQYF	TGTGCCAGCAGTGACCAACCCGCGGGAGCGGGCACAGATACGCAGTATTTT
NA	TRBV20-1	NA	TRBJ2-7	CSARKGPAGQYF	TGCAGTGCTAGAAAGGGCCCCGCGGGGCAGTACTTC
NA	TRBV10-3	TRBD1	TRBJ2-6	CAISESTTGQGPTSGANVLTF	TGTGCCATCAGTGAGTCGACAACAGGACAGGGGCCCACCTCTGGGGCCAACGTCCTGACTTTC
NA	TRBV7-2	NA	TRBJ2-7	CASSQDSYSYEQYF	TGTGCCAGCAGTCAAGACTCCTACTCCTACGAGCAGTACTTC
few	TRBV15	NA	TRBJ2-3	CATSRDRGGPTDTQYF	TGTGCCACCAGCAGAGATCGGGGCGGACCCACAGATACGCAGTATTTT
once	TRBV2	TRBD1	TRBJ1-2	CASSEEVGGQGGHGYTF	TGTGCCAGCAGTGAAGAGGTCGGAGGACAGGGAGGCCATGGCTACACCTTC
NA	TRBV20-1	NA	TRBJ2-2	CSARDVAGHPLETGELFF	TGCAGTGCTAGAGATGTCGCGGGACACCCTTTAGAGACCGGGGAGCTGTTTTTT
NA	TRBV6-2/TRBV6-3	TRBD1	TRBJ2-7	CASSQPGWDRLAYEQYF	TGTGCCAGCAGCCAACCAGGTTGGGACAGGCTCGCCTACGAGCAGTACTTC
few	TRBV12-5	TRBD1	TRBJ2-7	CASGIRGSEQYF	TGTGCTAGTGGGATCAGGGGGTCCGAGCAGTACTTC